Each of the 30 T cell receptor beta chains below was sequenced from the same sample in a study of T cells in localized non-small cell lung cancer. Only in-frame clones appear in the TCRdb table, and some are missing; sequencing was by immunoSEQ multiplex PCR. The table has 20,000 to 25,000 clones, roughly nine tenths seen once; the top ten hold 25% to 35%. The material sequenced was peripheral blood, taken before any cancer treatment. These receptors were obtained from a male donor older than 55 with stage I squamous cell lung carcinoma.

The rearrangement links TRBV27 to TRBJ1-2, with 7 bases that match TRBD1. The CDR3 covers 14 residues. Germline CDR1 MNHEY, CDR2 SMNVEV (reference sequence). With 6 bases clipped from V and 2 bases from J, the junction kept 6 bases outside the gene matches. The CDR3 bases are TGTGCCAGCAGGATGGGGACAGCAAACTATGGCTACACCTTC. Translated: CASRMGTANYGYTF.

This chain uses TRBV30 with TRBJ1-1; D might be TRBD1 (5 bases). The CDR3 is 15 amino acids. Trimming removed 2 bases at V and 1 base at J, with 14 bases between. Germline V gene sequence: CDR1 GTSNPN, CDR2 SVGIG (reference sequence). As DNA, the CDR3 is TGTGCCTGGAGTCAGGGTGTAGTGGCGAACACTGAAGCTTTCTTT. This translates into CAWSQGVVANTEAFF.

This chain links TRBV6-6 with TRBJ2-7; unclear D gene. V was cut by 7 bases and J by 3 bases, with 16 bases left in between. The CDR3 contains 14 residues. The germline CDR1 and CDR2 sequences are MNHNY and SVGAGI (reference sequence). The CDR3 sequence: CASTETDGYYEQYF. The DNA for the CDR3 is TGTGCCAGCACCGAAACGGACGGTTACTACGAGCAGTACTTC.

CDR3 in amino acids: CASSLIEDKTLHF. The CDR3, as DNA: TGTGCCAGCAGCTTAATAGAGGACAAAACCCTCCACTTT. The V and J genes are TRBV5-4 and TRBJ1-6; D is perhaps TRBD1 (5 bases). CDR1 is SGHNT, CDR2 YYREEE, per germline (reference sequence). Trimming removed 2 bases from V and 14 bases from J, with 14 bases in between. The CDR3 runs 13 residues.

This chain joins TRBV10-3 and TRBJ2-7; tentatively, D is TRBD2 (5 bases). Per the germline V gene, CDR1 is ENHRY and CDR2 is SYGVKD. This CDR3 has 12 residues. The ends were cut back, 5 bases at V and 6 bases at J, with 11 bases in the middle. The CDR3 loop is CAISQLGREQYF. CDR3 coding DNA: TGTGCCATCAGTCAACTAGGTCGCGAGCAGTACTTC.

This chain joins TRBV15 and TRBJ1-5; TRBD1 matches 8 bases. There are 15 residues in the CDR3. The trim removed 3 bases at V and 6 bases at J, leaving 7 bases unmatched. CDR1 is LNHNV, CDR2 YYDKDF, per germline (reference sequence). CDR3 residues: CATSSSGQGRQPQHF. In nucleotides, the CDR3 is TGTGCCACCAGCAGTTCAGGACAGGGTCGTCAGCCCCAGCATTTT.

This sequence joins TRBV27 and TRBJ1-6; D gene ambiguous. The CDR3 loop spans 12 amino acids. The germline gives CDR1 MNHEY, CDR2 SMNVEV (reference sequence). Trimming took 5 bases from V and 7 from J, leaving 6 bases between them. This chain's CDR3 is CASSAFNSPLHF. Here the CDR3 DNA reads TGTGCCAGCAGTGCCTTCAATTCACCCCTCCACTTT.

The chain uses TRBV19 and TRBJ1-5; D uncertain. This CDR3 contains 15 residues. Trimming shortened V by 3 bases and J by 0 bases, and 9 bases separated the two germline ends. Germline V gives CDR1 LNHDA, CDR2 SQIVND (reference sequence). CDR3 DNA sequence: TGTGCCAGTAGTATGTGGCGGAGTAGCAATCAGCCCCAGCATTTT. It translates to CASSMWRSSNQPQHF.

The chain has TRBV28 and TRBJ1-2; 7 bases line up with TRBD1. This CDR3 is 16 amino acids long. CDR1 is MDHEN and CDR2 is SYDVKM in the germline V gene. V shed 3 bases and J 6 bases; nucleotides not matched to a gene: 13. CDR3 sequence: CASSFPTGRRFDGYTF. DNA of the CDR3: TGTGCCAGCAGTTTCCCGACAGGGAGGAGGTTCGATGGCTACACCTTC.

V gene TRBV29-1 combines with J gene TRBJ2-7, with TRBD2 as a possible D gene (5 bases). Germline loops: CDR1 SQVTM, CDR2 ANQGSEA. Trimming pared 4 bases from V and 2 bases from J, leaving 12 bases between. There are 13 residues in the CDR3. The CDR3 here is CSVAVAGPYEQYF. The CDR3 nucleotides read TGCAGCGTTGCAGTGGCGGGTCCCTACGAGCAGTACTTC.

V gene TRBV9 combines with J gene TRBJ2-1; 10 bases agree with TRBD1. Germline trimming cut 3 bases from V and 13 bases from J; bases unmatched to any gene: 13. The CDR3 runs 15 residues. CDR1 and CDR2 (germline): SGDLS, YYNGEE. The CDR3 region has the DNA TGTGCCAGCAGCGCCCGGGACAGGGGACCCGAGGGCCAGTTCTTC. It yields the protein CASSARDRGPEGQFF.

The genes are TRBV5-1 and TRBJ1-5; D ambiguous. CDR1 is SGHRS and CDR2 is YFSETQ in the germline V gene. Between the trimmed V and J ends, which lost 2 bases and 2 bases, there was a span of 5 bases. CDR3 length: 13 amino acids. The CDR3 here is CASSFIGNQPQHF. The CDR3 DNA sequence: TGCGCCAGCAGCTTTATAGGCAATCAGCCCCAGCATTTT.

The chain is built from TRBV5-1 and TRBJ2-5, with D perhaps matching TRBD1 (5 bases). V dropped 2 bases and J dropped 4 bases, with 9 bases sitting between them. The germline CDR1 and CDR2 sequences are SGHRS and YFSETQ. This CDR3 region has 13 residues. CDR3 bases: TGCGCCAGCAGCTTCTTAGGGGTAGAGACCCAGTACTTC. Protein product: CASSFLGVETQYF.

Relative to its sample, this clone is medium-sized. The chain has TRBV6-6 and TRBJ2-2; no firm D call. The CDR3 loop spans 14 amino acids. CDR1 MNHNY and CDR2 SVGAGI come from the germline V gene (reference sequence). Between the trimmed V and J ends, which lost 0 bases and 6 bases, there was a span of 8 bases. CDR3 in amino acids: CASSYSSFSGELFF. The CDR3 DNA sequence: TGTGCCAGCAGTTACTCGAGTTTTTCCGGGGAGCTGTTTTTT.

J is TRBJ1-1 and V is TRBV6-6; D ambiguous. Looked up from germline, CDR1 is MNHNY and CDR2 is SVGAGI (reference sequence). This CDR3 has 16 amino acids. Trimming pared 0 bases from V and 6 bases from J, leaving 17 bases between. The CDR3 DNA sequence: TGTGCCAGCAGTTACTCGAACGCGGGGTTAAGGGCTGAAGCTTTCTTT. This codes for CASSYSNAGLRAEAFF.

V is TRBV7-8 and J is TRBJ1-1; D is perhaps TRBD1 (6 bases). Trimming left V 5 bases short and J 11 bases short, with 15 bases between. Germline V gene data show CDR1 as SGHVS and CDR2 as FQNEAQ. The CDR3 has 12 residues. The CDR3 coding sequence is TGTGCCAGCAGCCTTCAGGGGCGGGTGGCTTTCTTT. Translated, it gives CASSLQGRVAFF.

This clone was seen only once. This chain links TRBV2 with TRBJ2-7, with TRBD1 identical over 7 bases. The CDR3 is 14 amino acids. The germline V gene has CDR1 SNHLY and CDR2 FYNNEI. V lost 7 bases and J lost 0; bases outside the gene matches: 6. In nucleotides, the CDR3 is TGTGCCAGCATGGGGACAGTCATCTCCTACGAGCAGTACTTC. Its translation is CASMGTVISYEQYF.

The rearrangement uses TRBV7-8 and TRBJ2-7; 8 nucleotides line up with TRBD2. Trimming cost V 1 base and J 1 base; bases outside gene matches: 6. CDR3 length equals 16 residues. The germline V gene encodes CDR1 SGHVS and CDR2 FQNEAQ. The CDR3 spells CASSLGTSISSYEQYF. CDR3 in DNA: TGTGCCAGCAGCTTAGGGACTAGCATAAGTTCCTACGAGCAGTACTTC.

In its sample, this clone was seen once. The V and J genes are TRBV5-5 and TRBJ2-7, with TRBD1 matching 9 bases. J gave up 4 bases and V 0 bases, and 5 bases lay outside the gene matches. The germline gives CDR1 SGHKS, CDR2 YYEKEE (reference sequence). The CDR3 has 15 residues. DNA for the CDR3: TGTGCCAGCAGCTTGGGAGGACAGGGGATGTACGAGCAGTACTTC. This sequence encodes CASSLGGQGMYEQYF.

The chain links TRBV7-2 to TRBJ1-5, with D maybe TRBD1 (5 bases). CDR1 and CDR2 (germline): SGHTA, FQGNSA. The CDR3 is 13 residues long. Deletions cut 5 bases from V and 5 bases from J, with 10 bases between. As DNA, the CDR3 is TGTGCCAGCAGCCTGGACAACGATCAGCCCCAGCATTTT. Translation gives CASSLDNDQPQHF.

V is TRBV7-2 and J is TRBJ2-5; D not resolved. This CDR3 has 13 amino acids. V lost 2 bases and J 6 bases, leaving 10 bases between the germline ends. Germline CDR1 and CDR2: SGHTA and FQGNSA. CDR3 region: CASSLPEKKTQYF. The CDR3 nucleotides are TGTGCCAGCAGCTTACCAGAAAAGAAGACCCAGTACTTC.

V gene TRBV18 combines with J gene TRBJ2-7; TRBD2 agrees at 8 bases. Germline V gene lookup returns CDR1 KGHSH and CDR2 LQKENI. CDR3 size: 14 residues. The ends lost 5 bases at V and 7 bases at J; junction bases unmatched: 10. CDR3 nucleotide sequence: TGTGCCAGCTCATCAGCGGGAGTACCATGGGAGCAGTACTTC. Encoded protein: CASSSAGVPWEQYF.

This chain connects TRBV2 to TRBJ2-7, with 9 bases fitting TRBD1. Germline V gene data show CDR1 as SNHLY and CDR2 as FYNNEI. This CDR3 has 15 amino acids. V lost 4 bases to trimming and J lost 4 bases; unmatched junction nucleotides: 8. CDR3 region: CASSVTGTGYYEQYF. In DNA, the CDR3 is TGTGCCAGCAGTGTCACCGGGACAGGGTATTACGAGCAGTACTTC. Full variable domain (outside the CDR3, taken from reference TRBV2 and TRBJ2-7): EPEVTQTPSHQVTQMGQEVILRCVPISNHLYFYWYRQILGQKVEFLVSFYNNEISEKSEIFDDQFSVERPDGSNFTLKIRSTKLEDSAMYFCASSVTGTGYYEQYFGPGTRLTVT.

This chain links TRBV2 with TRBJ1-1; D unclear. CDR3 length: 13 amino acids. Germline CDR1 is SNHLY and CDR2 is FYNNEI. Deletions cut 4 bases from V and 0 bases from J, with 6 bases between. As DNA, the CDR3 is TGTGCCAGCAGTGGGGCGATGAACACTGAAGCTTTCTTT. Translating gives CASSGAMNTEAFF.

The genes are TRBV6-1 and TRBJ1-3; no firm D call. Germline V gene lookup returns CDR1 MNHNS and CDR2 SASEGT. The CDR3 runs 12 residues. The germline V and J ends were trimmed by 6 bases and 5 bases, with 8 bases remaining between them. CDR3 amino acids: CASRAGRNTIYF. Here the CDR3 DNA reads TGTGCCAGCAGAGCTGGGCGAAACACCATATATTTT.

CDR3 DNA: TGTGCCGGACCACCGGGTGGCGGGAGGCCTGATATCGCAGATACGCAGTATTTT. Protein sequence: CAGPPGGGRPDIADTQYF. The J gene is TRBJ2-3, the V gene TRBV19; TRBD2 agrees at 8 bases. The V segment lost 11 bases and the J segment 4 bases; nucleotides outside the gene matches: 23. Germline-derived CDR1 and CDR2 are LNHDA and SQIVND (reference sequence). The CDR3 extends over 18 amino acids.

This clone appeared a few times. The chain links TRBV30 to TRBJ1-1; D gene uncertain. V was shortened by 4 bases and J by 0 bases, with 12 bases between the two germline ends. The CDR3 extends over 14 amino acids. Per germline, CDR1 GTSNPN and CDR2 SVGIG (reference sequence). CDR3 nucleotide sequence: TGTGCCTGGACCCTAAAGGCGTTGAACACTGAAGCTTTCTTT. This codes for CAWTLKALNTEAFF.

J is TRBJ1-3 and V is TRBV9; D possibly corresponds to TRBD1 (6 bases). Germline-derived CDR1 and CDR2 are SGDLS and YYNGEE. This CDR3 has 16 residues. V was pared by 0 bases and J by 4 bases, with 14 bases between. The CDR3, as DNA: TGTGCCAGCAGCGTAGAGGTACAGGGTTGGGGAAACACCATATATTTT. Its protein is CASSVEVQGWGNTIYF.

The chain has TRBV11-3 and TRBJ2-5; D not certain. The CDR3 runs to 14 residues. The germline V gene has CDR1 SGHNT and CDR2 YENEEA. V was clipped by 1 base and J by 1 base, with 7 bases between them. The CDR3: CASSLGFSQETQYF. In DNA, the CDR3 is TGTGCCAGCAGCTTAGGTTTCTCCCAAGAGACCCAGTACTTC. Together with reference TRBV11-3 and TRBJ2-5, the CDR3 gives the full variable domain: EAGVVQSPRYKIIEKKQPVAFWCNPISGHNTLYWYLQNLGQGPELLIRYENEEAVDDSQLPKDRFSAERLKGVDSTLKIQPAELGDSAVYLCASSLGFSQETQYFGPGTRLLVL.

A remark on this clone: Germline is not matched at one junction end, which may reflect a read error. The chain combines TRBV23-1 with TRBJ1-6, with unresolved D. Being an ORF, TRBV23-1 has a function that is uncertain. This CDR3 spans 8 amino acids. CDR3 sequence: CASSPHHF. The CDR3 nucleotides are TGCGCCAGCAGTCCCCACCACTTT.